These 20 T cell receptor beta chains were all obtained from the same sample, sequenced in a study of cytomegalovirus exposure and HLA in healthy donors. The PCR employed 60 Vbeta primers together with 13 Jbeta primers. Only in-frame clones appear in the TCRdb table, and some are missing; sequencing was by immunoSEQ multiplex PCR. The sample comprises 130,000 or so clones, roughly 78% of which are singletons, and roughly 3.2% rests with the top ten. Sequenced sample: PBMCs. These receptor sequences come from a man in his late teens or twenties in good health and CMV-seropositive.

The chain joins TRBV4-1 to TRBJ2-7; TRBD1 matches 11 bases. Germline CDR1 reads MGHRA; CDR2 reads YSYEKL. This CDR3 is built from 17 residues. The ends lost 0 bases at V and 0 bases at J; junction bases unmatched: 4. The CDR3 DNA reads TGCGCCAGCAGCCAAGATCCCGGGACAGGGGGCTCCTACGAGCAGTACTTC. Protein product: CASSQDPGTGGSYEQYF.

The V gene is TRBV30, the J gene TRBJ2-3, with 8 nucleotides matching TRBD2. CDR3 size: 15 residues. V was clipped by 5 bases and J by 0 bases; unmatched bases: 7. Per the germline V gene, CDR1 is GTSNPN and CDR2 is SVGIG (reference sequence). CDR3 sequence reads: CAWGRLATSTDTQYF. In DNA, the CDR3 is TGTGCCTGGGGCCGACTAGCGACTAGCACAGATACGCAGTATTTT. Full variable domain (rest looked up from reference TRBV30 and TRBJ2-3): SQTIHQWPATLVQPVGSPLSLECTVEGTSNPNLYWYRQAAGRGLQLLFYSVGIGQISSEVPQNLSASRPQDRQFILSSKKLLLSDSGFYLCAWGRLATSTDTQYFGPGTRLTVL.

The CDR3 sequence is CASSKRAPDRRQETQYF. CDR3 coding DNA: TGTGCCAGCAGCAAAAGGGCCCCGGACAGGCGCCAAGAGACCCAGTACTTC. This chain links TRBV21-1 with TRBJ2-5; no DNA check was done on the table's D call, TRBD1. TRBV21-1 is marked as a pseudogene. This CDR3 spans 17 amino acids.

The chain has TRBV28 and TRBJ1-5; D unresolved. Per germline, CDR1 MDHEN and CDR2 SYDVKM. The V gene lost 3 bases and the J gene lost 4 bases, with 10 bases spanning the gap. This CDR3 is 14 amino acids long. CDR3 region: CASSLRQPNQPQHF. The DNA of the CDR3 is TGTGCCAGCAGTTTGCGGCAGCCAAATCAGCCCCAGCATTTT.

The chain joins TRBV18 to TRBJ1-1; D might be TRBD1 (5 bases). This CDR3 has 15 amino acids. V lost 3 bases and J 5 bases, leaving 16 bases between the germline ends. Germline CDR1 and CDR2: KGHSH and LQKENI. The CDR3 coding sequence is TGTGCCAGCTCACCGCTCTTGGGGGAGGAGACTGAAGCTTTCTTT. Translation gives CASSPLLGEETEAFF.

The chain recombines TRBV19 with TRBJ2-7, with D perhaps matching TRBD2 (5 bases). Germline CDR1 reads LNHDA; CDR2 reads SQIVND (reference sequence). Between the trimmed V and J ends, which lost 4 bases and 6 bases, there was a span of 16 bases. CDR3 length: 14 amino acids. CDR3 sequence: CASSRNPGFAEQYF. DNA for the CDR3: TGTGCCAGTAGTAGAAACCCGGGGTTCGCCGAGCAGTACTTC.

V and J are TRBV19 and TRBJ1-1; D possibly corresponds to TRBD1 (6 bases). In germline, CDR1 is LNHDA, CDR2 SQIVND (reference sequence). The CDR3 covers 14 residues. The V gene lost 7 bases and the J gene lost 0 bases, with 12 bases spanning the gap. CDR3 coding DNA: TGTGCCAGTAAGGCAGGGGCTTTGAACACTGAAGCTTTCTTT. Its protein is CASKAGALNTEAFF.

The V gene is TRBV28, the J gene TRBJ2-2; D unresolved. Germline V lookup: CDR1 MDHEN, CDR2 SYDVKM. CDR3 length: 16 residues. The ends were cut back, 4 bases at V and 0 bases at J, with 12 bases in the middle. CDR3 sequence (DNA): TGTGCCAGCAGTTCCGGATTGGGCGCGAACACCGGGGAGCTGTTTTTT. Translation: CASSSGLGANTGELFF.

This sequence joins TRBV6-5 and TRBJ1-6; TRBD1 matches at 8 bases. CDR3 length equals 14 residues. Germline V gene lookup returns CDR1 MNHEY and CDR2 SVGAGI. V lost 7 bases, J lost 7 bases, and 6 bases stayed unmatched. DNA of the CDR3: TGTGCCAGCACCCCGGACAGGGTGAATTCACCCCTCCACTTT. Protein sequence: CASTPDRVNSPLHF.

The rearrangement uses TRBV19 and TRBJ2-1, with a tentative D call TRBD2 (5 bases). Germline lookup yields CDR1 LNHDA and CDR2 SQIVND (reference sequence). V was pared by 5 bases and J by 0 bases, with 8 bases between. This CDR3 comprises 14 residues. The CDR3 is CASSYGSSYNEQFF. The CDR3 DNA sequence: TGTGCCAGTAGTTATGGGAGCTCCTACAATGAGCAGTTCTTC. The entire variable domain, with the rest obtained from reference TRBV19 and TRBJ2-1, is as follows: DGGITQSPKYLFRKEGQNVTLSCEQNLNHDAMYWYRQDPGQGLRLIYYSQIVNDFQKGDIAEGYSVSREKKESFPLTVTSAQKNPTAFYLCASSYGSSYNEQFFGPGTRLTVL.

V usage is TRBV27 and J usage is TRBJ1-1; 11 bases fit TRBD1. Unmatched junction bases numbered 7, after V lost 6 bases and J lost 4 bases. CDR3 length: 15 residues. Looked up from germline, CDR1 is MNHEY and CDR2 is SMNVEV (reference sequence). CDR3 nucleotides: TGTGCCAGCAGGGTTGAAGGGACAGGGGGCACTGAAGCTTTCTTT. Amino acid sequence: CASRVEGTGGTEAFF.

This sequence joins TRBV5-1 and TRBJ2-7; D is possibly TRBD1 (6 bases). This CDR3 region has 15 residues. Germline CDR1 is SGHRS and CDR2 is YFSETQ. V was cut by 1 base and J by 2 bases, with 13 bases left in between. The CDR3 DNA follows: TGCGCCAGCAGCTTGACAGGGTCACGCACCTACGAGCAGTACTTC. Amino acid sequence: CASSLTGSRTYEQYF.

The chain joins TRBV6-1 to TRBJ2-1, with D unresolved. CDR3 length: 12 amino acids. Germline loops: CDR1 MNHNS, CDR2 SASEGT. V lost 3 bases, J lost 7 bases, and 7 bases lay in between. The CDR3 reads CASSDPSNEQFF. DNA of the CDR3: TGTGCCAGCAGTGACCCGAGTAATGAGCAGTTCTTC.

In DNA, the CDR3 is TGTGCCATCTCGAGAGCGGGAGGGAACTACAATGAGCAGTTCTTC. It specifies CAISRAGGNYNEQFF. This chain uses TRBV6-5 with TRBJ2-1; 10 bases agree with TRBD2. The germline CDR1 and CDR2 sequences are MNHEY and SVGAGI. CDR3 length: 15 amino acids. The junction had 9 bases not matched to a gene; V was cut back by 10 bases and J by 3 bases.

The chain has TRBV6-1 and TRBJ1-5, with 9 bases that match TRBD1. Looked up from germline, CDR1 is MNHNS and CDR2 is SASEGT. The CDR3 totals 14 residues. V lost 3 bases and J lost 11; bases outside the gene matches: 8. The CDR3 DNA follows: TGTGCCAGCAGTGAGGGACAGGGTAATTGGGCCCAGCATTTT. Amino acids: CASSEGQGNWAQHF.

The chain links TRBV18 to TRBJ2-5, with 14 nucleotides matching TRBD2. With V trimmed by 1 base and J by 2 bases, 6 bases remained unmatched. CDR1 and CDR2 from the germline V gene are KGHSH and LQKENI. This CDR3 is 18 amino acids long. The CDR3 DNA is TGTGCCAGCTCACCACGACTAGCGGGAGGGCCACAACAAGAGACCCAGTACTTC. It is translated as CASSPRLAGGPQQETQYF.

This rearrangement joins TRBV28 to TRBJ2-1, with TRBD2 matching 8 bases. The V gene end was trimmed by 2 bases and the J gene end by 9 bases; junction bases not matched to a gene: 9. Germline V lookup: CDR1 MDHEN, CDR2 SYDVKM. This CDR3 contains 15 residues. The CDR3 nucleotides are TGTGCCAGCAGTTTAGTGAGCGGGAGTGCATCTGAGCAGTTCTTC. Amino acid sequence: CASSLVSGSASEQFF.

The chain carries TRBV19 and TRBJ2-3; D is undetermined. V shed 1 base and J shed 3 bases, with 8 bases lying between them. CDR3 length: 14 amino acids. Germline CDR1 LNHDA, CDR2 SQIVND (reference sequence). The CDR3 sequence is CASSIARLTDTQYF. DNA of the CDR3: TGTGCCAGTAGTATAGCCCGACTTACAGATACGCAGTATTTT. Variable domain in full (rest from reference TRBV19 and TRBJ2-3): DGGITQSPKYLFRKEGQNVTLSCEQNLNHDAMYWYRQDPGQGLRLIYYSQIVNDFQKGDIAEGYSVSREKKESFPLTVTSAQKNPTAFYLCASSIARLTDTQYFGPGTRLTVL.

This chain links TRBV29-1 with TRBJ1-1; maybe TRBD1 (6 bases). Germline V gene lookup returns CDR1 SQVTM and CDR2 ANQGSEA. Between the trimmed V and J ends, which lost 3 bases and 4 bases, there was a span of 12 bases. CDR3 length: 13 amino acids. The CDR3 DNA follows: TGCAGCGTTGACCCAGGGGAGGGCACTGAAGCTTTCTTT. This codes for CSVDPGEGTEAFF.

The chain uses TRBV7-8 and TRBJ1-4; D uncertain. The CDR3 length is 15 residues. The V and J ends lost 1 base and 5 bases respectively, with 11 bases between them. Germline CDR1 SGHVS, CDR2 FQNEAQ. In DNA, the CDR3 is TGTGCCAGCAGCTTAGGTTGGTCGGGGAATGAAAAACTGTTTTTT. Translated: CASSLGWSGNEKLFF.